The 21 T cell receptor beta chains reported below all come from one sample, sequenced in a study of regulatory T cells in long-lasting Graves disease. CDR3-region Arm-PCR and iRepertoire HTBI primers produced the TCR beta libraries. In TCRdb, the multiplex PCR reads were re-called with MiXCR into one record per CDR3 protein. The sample holds a few hundred thousand distinct CDR3 sequences; 20% to 25% are singletons and the top ten take around three fifths. Time point denoted: persistent/refractory GD, antithyroid drugs over 5 years with positive TRAb. The authors made the TCR library using RNA they extracted from PBMCs. The source material was peripheral blood mononuclear cells (PBMCs), sampled when the disease was refractory, from a patient treated with antithyroid drugs. The source of these receptors is a female donor with Graves disease.

As for this clonotype: The junction differs from germline at one of its ends, possibly a read error. This chain links TRBV13 with TRBJ1-4; D is perhaps TRBD1 (5 bases). CDR1 is PRHDT and CDR2 is FYEKMQ in the germline V gene (reference sequence). This CDR3 comprises 15 residues. CDR3 nucleotide sequence: TGTGCCAGCAGCACTAGGGGTTTCACTAATGAAAAACTGCTTTTT. Protein sequence: CASSTRGFTNEKLLF.

There are many counts of this clonotype. The J gene is TRBJ1-2, the V gene TRBV12-3 or TRBV12-4, with 8 bases identical to TRBD1. The junction had 0 bases not matched to a gene; V was cut back by 6 bases and J by 6 bases. This CDR3 comprises 11 residues. CDR3 in amino acids: CASRQGDGYTF. CDR3 coding DNA: TGTGCCAGCAGACAGGGGGATGGCTACACCTTC.

This clonotype was picked up many times. This chain joins TRBV28 and TRBJ2-7; 8 nucleotides align to TRBD1. Losses at the gene ends were 3 bases for V and 7 bases for J; bases not matched to a gene: 8. The CDR3 contains 14 residues. CDR1 and CDR2 from the germline V gene are MDHEN and SYDVKM. CDR3: CASSFGTGLREQYF. In DNA, the CDR3 is TGTGCCAGCAGTTTCGGGACAGGCCTCCGGGAGCAGTACTTC.

V and J are TRBV11-2 and TRBJ2-1; 7 nucleotides match TRBD1. In germline, CDR1 is SGHAT, CDR2 FQNNGV. The CDR3 loop spans 15 amino acids. The junction had 10 bases not matched to a gene; V was cut back by 1 base and J by 10 bases. The CDR3 DNA is TGTGCCAGCAGCTTAGCGGATTGGGGACAGTGGGAGCAGTTCTTC. It specifies CASSLADWGQWEQFF.

The chain joins TRBV10-1 to TRBJ2-7, with unresolved D. The CDR3 is 12 amino acids. The germline V gene encodes CDR1 WNHNN and CDR2 SYGVQD (reference sequence). Trimming stripped 9 bases from V and 3 bases from J, with 12 bases between. The CDR3 region is CARDQHGYEQYF. The DNA of the CDR3 is TGCGCCAGGGACCAGCACGGCTACGAGCAGTACTTC.

The chain combines TRBV9 with TRBJ2-7, with TRBD2 matching over 10 bases. Germline V gene lookup returns CDR1 SGDLS and CDR2 YYNGEE. The CDR3 consists of 13 residues. Unmatched junction bases numbered 4, after V lost 4 bases and J lost 6 bases. DNA for the CDR3: TGTGCCAGCAGCTGGGCTAGCGGGAGCGAGCAGTACTTC. It encodes CASSWASGSEQYF.

This clonotype was detected a few times. The rearrangement links TRBV28 to TRBJ1-6, with D unclear. The germline gives CDR1 MDHEN, CDR2 SYDVKM. CDR3 length: 14 residues. V lost 9 bases, J lost 8 bases, and 17 bases lay in between. In nucleotides, the CDR3 is TGTGCCAGTGCTCCGGGAGTGGTGGATTCACCCCTCCACTTT. This sequence encodes CASAPGVVDSPLHF. The full variable domain, with the rest looked up from reference TRBV28 and TRBJ1-6, is DVKVTQSSRYLVKRTGEKVFLECVQDMDHENMFWYRQDPGLGLRLIYFSYDVKMKEKGDIPEGYSVSREKKERFSLILESASTNQTSMYLCASAPGVVDSPLHFGNGTRLTVT.

The table lists this clonotype with many counts. V and J are TRBV20-1 and TRBJ2-2; unclear D gene. The CDR3 contains 13 residues. Germline assignment: CDR1 DFQATT and CDR2 SNEGSKA (reference sequence). Trimming removed 1 base at V and 7 bases at J, with 10 bases between. CDR3 sequence (DNA): TGCAGTGCTAGAGTGGTGAATGGCGGGGAGCTGTTTTTT. This translates into CSARVVNGGELFF.

J is TRBJ1-6 and V is TRBV20-1; D remains unclear. Germline V gene lookup returns CDR1 DFQATT and CDR2 SNEGSKA (reference sequence). This CDR3 region has 14 residues. The V end lost 6 bases, the J end lost 7 bases, and 16 bases lay between the germline ends. The CDR3 reads CSATPDTENSPLHF. DNA of the CDR3: TGCAGTGCCACCCCCGACACGGAGAATTCACCCCTCCACTTT.

This clonotype was seen repeatedly, ten times or more. The chain joins TRBV28 to TRBJ1-1, with a weak D call TRBD1 (6 bases). Looked up from germline, CDR1 is MDHEN and CDR2 is SYDVKM. The V end lost 3 bases, the J end lost 5 bases, and 16 bases lay between the germline ends. CDR3 length: 15 residues. CDR3: CASSLYRALRTEAFF. CDR3 in DNA: TGTGCCAGCAGTTTGTACAGGGCCCTAAGGACTGAAGCTTTCTTT. Together with reference TRBV28 and TRBJ1-1, the CDR3 gives the full variable domain: DVKVTQSSRYLVKRTGEKVFLECVQDMDHENMFWYRQDPGLGLRLIYFSYDVKMKEKGDIPEGYSVSREKKERFSLILESASTNQTSMYLCASSLYRALRTEAFFGQGTRLTVV.

This clonotype was recorded a few times. The chain employs TRBV5-6 and TRBJ2-2, with a weak D call TRBD1 (6 bases). V shed 2 bases and J shed 2 bases, with 13 bases lying between them. The CDR3 is made up of 16 amino acids. Per germline, CDR1 SGHDT and CDR2 YYEEEE. In DNA form, the CDR3 reads TGTGCCAGCAGCTTTGATACAGGGTCCAACACCGGGGAGCTGTTTTTT. Its protein product is CASSFDTGSNTGELFF.

The chain is built from TRBV6-5 and TRBJ2-7, with 9 bases fitting TRBD1. Germline CDR1 MNHEY, CDR2 SVGAGI. The CDR3 totals 15 residues. J lost 3 bases, V lost 4 bases, and 7 bases had no gene match. The CDR3 DNA follows: TGTGCCAGCAGTTCCGATTCGACAGGGGGCTACGAGCAGTACTTC. Its translation: CASSSDSTGGYEQYF.

J is TRBJ1-5 and V is TRBV7-2, with 7 bases aligning to TRBD1. The CDR3 spans 13 residues. V dropped 7 bases and J dropped 5; count of bases not matched to a gene: 5. Per the germline V gene, CDR1 is SGHTA and CDR2 is FQGNSA. The CDR3 coding sequence is TGTGCCAGCACCGCCGACAGGGATCAGCCCCAGCATTTT. Encoded protein: CASTADRDQPQHF. Looking up the rest from reference TRBV7-2 and TRBJ1-5 gives the full variable domain: GAGVSQSPSNKVTEKGKDVELRCDPISGHTALYWYRQSLGQGLEFLIYFQGNSAPDKSGLPSDRFSAERTGGSVSTLTIQRTQQEDSAVYLCASTADRDQPQHFGDGTRLSIL.

This clonotype was counted a few times. This chain uses TRBV6-1 with TRBJ1-1; 8 nucleotides match TRBD1. Trimming at V came to 6 bases and at J to 10 bases, leaving 13 bases not matched to a gene. The CDR3 is made up of 14 amino acids. CDR1 is MNHNS, CDR2 SASEGT, per germline. DNA of the CDR3: TGTGCCAGCAGACTCTCAGGGGGCGAAAAGGGAGCTTTCTTT. Translated: CASRLSGGEKGAFF.

Only a few counts were recorded for this clonotype. V usage is TRBV30 and J usage is TRBJ1-2, with D uncertain. The germline V and J ends were trimmed by 0 bases and 2 bases, with 10 bases remaining between them. CDR1 and CDR2 from the germline V gene are GTSNPN and SVGIG (reference sequence). The CDR3 sequence is 14 residues long. The CDR3 spells CAWSVGSLNYGYTF. CDR3 nucleotide sequence: TGTGCCTGGAGTGTAGGCAGTTTAAACTATGGCTACACCTTC.

The CDR3 loop reads CASSRGWVGTEAFF. The CDR3 region has the DNA TGTGCCAGCAGTCGGGGATGGGTTGGCACTGAAGCTTTCTTT. The J gene is TRBJ1-1, the V gene TRBV6-2 or TRBV6-3, with D unresolved. CDR3 length: 14 residues. CDR1 is MNHEY, CDR2 SVGEGT, per germline. V was shortened by 5 bases and J by 4 bases, with 14 bases between the two germline ends.

This clonotype has a handful of counts. The junction departs from the called germline gene at one end, perhaps through a read error. The chain employs TRBV7-2 and TRBJ2-5, with TRBD2 identical over 13 bases. The CDR3 length is 16 residues. Germline V gene lookup returns CDR1 SGHTA and CDR2 FQGNSA. The CDR3 sequence is CVSSLGTSGIQETQYF. In DNA, the CDR3 is TGTGTCAGCAGCTTGGGGACTAGCGGGATCCAAGAGACCCAGTACTTC.

At least ten counts were recorded for this clonotype. The chain employs TRBV2 and TRBJ2-7, with D possibly called TRBD1 or TRBD2 (5 bases each). This CDR3 has 15 amino acids. Germline-derived CDR1 and CDR2 are SNHLY and FYNNEI. Trimming stripped 6 bases from V and 1 base from J, with 16 bases between. CDR3 DNA sequence: TGTGCCAGCAGGGGGGTGAGGGGCTTGTCCTACGAGCAGTACTTC. Translation: CASRGVRGLSYEQYF. The full variable domain, in which reference TRBV2 and TRBJ2-7 provide the parts outside the CDR3, is EPEVTQTPSHQVTQMGQEVILRCVPISNHLYFYWYRQILGQKVEFLVSFYNNEISEKSEIFDDQFSVERPDGSNFTLKIRSTKLEDSAMYFCASRGVRGLSYEQYFGPGTRLTVT.

This clonotype was seen a handful of times. This sequence joins TRBV3-1 and TRBJ1-3, with TRBD1 matching 7 bases. There are 12 residues in the CDR3. CDR1 and CDR2 (germline): LGHDT, YNNKEL (reference sequence). Trimming at V came to 3 bases and at J to 11 bases, leaving 4 bases not matched to a gene. The CDR3, as DNA: TGTGCCAGCAGCCAGACAGGGAATTCCATATATTTT. It codes for CASSQTGNSIYF.

Comments on this clonotype: Since a much larger clone is just one base distant, this may be a read error. DNA of the CDR3: TGTGCCAGCAGCTCCCTCCGTGGGGAGAACACTGGAGCTTTCTTT. This encodes CASSSLRGENTGAFF. V usage is TRBV7-9 and J usage is TRBJ1-1; D gene ambiguous. This CDR3 comprises 15 residues. Germline CDR1 SEHNR, CDR2 FQNEAQ (reference sequence).

The V call is TRBV7-2, the J call TRBJ2-6; D is uncertain. V dropped 1 base and J dropped 0 bases, with 7 bases sitting between them. Germline CDR1 SGHTA, CDR2 FQGNSA. This CDR3 has 16 residues. For the CDR3, the DNA is TGTGCCAGCAGCTTAGAAGGTTACTCTGGGGCCAACGTCCTGACTTTC. Translation gives CASSLEGYSGANVLTF. Full variable domain (outside the CDR3, taken from reference TRBV7-2 and TRBJ2-6): GAGVSQSPSNKVTEKGKDVELRCDPISGHTALYWYRQSLGQGLEFLIYFQGNSAPDKSGLPSDRFSAERTGGSVSTLTIQRTQQEDSAVYLCASSLEGYSGANVLTFGAGSRLTVL.